This entry features one TCR beta chain sequence. The antigen is unknown. All the donors were Caucasian adults who lived in Nashville, Tennessee. The data derive from a study of shared clonotypes between healthy human individuals. CDR1 MNHEY and CDR2 SVGAGI come from the germline V gene. The V end lost 8 bases, the J end lost 1 base, and 8 bases lay between the germline ends. The CDR3 loop spans 12 amino acids. The assay was immunoSEQ multiplex PCR, and TCRdb's table has in-frame clones only and misses some. The data contain roughly 2 million clones, around 95% of them singletons. The study's findings and limits: Sharing across four donors was seen in 4.5% to 6.5% of naive CD4 clonotypes.

What was sequenced was naive CD4+ T cells sorted from blood. Subset in this sample: CD45RA+ positively selected. This chain connects TRBV6-5 to TRBJ2-5; the D call may be TRBD1 or TRBD2 (5 bases each). The receptor's source is a man between 18 and 29 years old in good health. The DNA for the CDR3 is TGTGCCAGCGGGGGATTCCAAGAGACCCAGTACTTC. Translated, it gives CASGGFQETQYF.